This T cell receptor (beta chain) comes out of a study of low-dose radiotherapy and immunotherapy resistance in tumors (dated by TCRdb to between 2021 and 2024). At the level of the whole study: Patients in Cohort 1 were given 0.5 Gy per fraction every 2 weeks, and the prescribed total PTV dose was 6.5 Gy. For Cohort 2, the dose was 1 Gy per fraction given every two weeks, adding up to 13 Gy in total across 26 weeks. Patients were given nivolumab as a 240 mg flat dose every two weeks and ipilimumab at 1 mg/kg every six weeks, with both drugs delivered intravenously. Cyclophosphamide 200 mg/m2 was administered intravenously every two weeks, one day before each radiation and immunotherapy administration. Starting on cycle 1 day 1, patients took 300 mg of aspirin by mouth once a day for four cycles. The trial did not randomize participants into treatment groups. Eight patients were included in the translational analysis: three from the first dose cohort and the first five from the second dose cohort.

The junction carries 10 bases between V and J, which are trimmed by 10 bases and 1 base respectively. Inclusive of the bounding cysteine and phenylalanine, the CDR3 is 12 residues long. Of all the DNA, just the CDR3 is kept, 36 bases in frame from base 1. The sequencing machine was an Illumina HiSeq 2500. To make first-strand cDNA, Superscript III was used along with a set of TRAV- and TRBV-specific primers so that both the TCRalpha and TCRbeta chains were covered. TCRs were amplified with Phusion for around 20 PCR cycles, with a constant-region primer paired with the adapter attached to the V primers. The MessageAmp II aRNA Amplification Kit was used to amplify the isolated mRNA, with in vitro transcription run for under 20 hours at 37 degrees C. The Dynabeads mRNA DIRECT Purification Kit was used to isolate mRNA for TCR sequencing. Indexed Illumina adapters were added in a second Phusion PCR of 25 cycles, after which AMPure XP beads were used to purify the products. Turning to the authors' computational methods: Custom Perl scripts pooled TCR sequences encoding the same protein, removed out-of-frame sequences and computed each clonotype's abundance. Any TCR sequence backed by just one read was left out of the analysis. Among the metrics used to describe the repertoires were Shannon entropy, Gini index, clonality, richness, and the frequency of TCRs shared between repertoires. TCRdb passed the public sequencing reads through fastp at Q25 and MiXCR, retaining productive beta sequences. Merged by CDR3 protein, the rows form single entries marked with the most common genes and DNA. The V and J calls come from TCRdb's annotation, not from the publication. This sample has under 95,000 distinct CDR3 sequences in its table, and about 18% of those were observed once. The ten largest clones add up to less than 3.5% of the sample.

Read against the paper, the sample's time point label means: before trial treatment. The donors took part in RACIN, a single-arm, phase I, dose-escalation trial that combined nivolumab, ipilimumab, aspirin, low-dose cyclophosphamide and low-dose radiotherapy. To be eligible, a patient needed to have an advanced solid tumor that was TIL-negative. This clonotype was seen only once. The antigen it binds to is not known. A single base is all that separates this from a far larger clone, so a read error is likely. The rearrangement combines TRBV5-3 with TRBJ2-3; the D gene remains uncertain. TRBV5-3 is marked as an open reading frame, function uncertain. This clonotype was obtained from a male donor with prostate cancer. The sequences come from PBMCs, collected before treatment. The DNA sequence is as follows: TGTGCCTTCGGGTGGGGCACAGATACGCAGTATTTT. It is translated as CAFGWGTDTQYF.